Given below is one TCR beta chain in context. This CDR3 comprises 13 residues. V lost 6 bases and J lost 6; bases outside the gene matches: 7. Germline V gives CDR1 SEHNR, CDR2 FQNEAQ (reference sequence). The data belong to a study of blood T cell repertoires in COVID-19. Study details: COVID-19 samples collected from the United States, Italy and Spain covered acute and convalescent phases. PBMCs, B-cell-depleted T cells, or T cells provided the cDNA or gDNA that made up the material.

Source study methods: Amplification of reference gene primers provided the estimated nucleated cell counts. Using immunoSEQ multiplex PCR, the repertoire was profiled, and TCRdb retains in-frame clones only, with some absent. D and trimming come from the DNA, and the V and J calls and clone size come from that table. The table includes 120,000 or so clones, approximately 81% detected once. V gene TRBV7-9 combines with J gene TRBJ1-1, with 7 bases matching TRBD1. Sequenced sample: peripheral blood. The TCR originated in a woman aged 50 to 60 with acute or convalescent COVID-19. The CDR3 is CASRSTGASEAFF. CDR3 DNA sequence: TGTGCCAGCAGGTCAACAGGGGCGTCTGAAGCTTTCTTT.